This TCR beta chain emerged from a study of T cell responses to AZD1222 COVID-19 vaccine. The CDR3 sequence is 15 residues long. The V segment lost 2 bases and the J segment 5 bases; nucleotides outside the gene matches: 5. Germline V gene sequence: CDR1 KGHSH, CDR2 LQKENI. Some clones are missing from TCRdb's copy, which holds only in-frame ones; the method was immunoSEQ multiplex PCR. The data show approximately 100,000 clones, 92% seen once. The TCR was taken from an adult in good health. The chain recombines TRBV18 with TRBJ2-1, with 8 nucleotides matching TRBD2. Material: peripheral blood, obtained on day 0 of AZD1222 vaccination. CDR3 protein: CASSPGTSGHNEQFF. For the CDR3, the DNA is TGTGCCAGCTCACCAGGGACTAGTGGGCACAATGAGCAGTTCTTC.